A single sample is the source of the 19 T cell receptor beta chains below, sequenced in a study of control samples from healthy donors and cancer patients (dated by TCRdb to 2020 to 2022). The receptor library was made with the immunoSEQ multiplex PCR assay. Imported from immuneACCESS, the table was reduced by TCRdb to in-frame sequences with V and J called. These copies leave out some clones; in studies compared against another copy, an unresolved V gene accounts for under half, and the cause of the remainder is not known. The sample table contains 130,000 or so clones; only one count was recorded for around 87% of them. Over 7.5% of the sample is in the top ten clones. The sequenced sample consisted of blood. All receptors derive from a man in his forties in good health.

The V call is TRBV6-5, the J call TRBJ1-5; D is ambiguous. The V end was cut by 7 bases, the J end by 0 bases, with 13 bases between. The CDR3 totals 15 residues. The germline V gene encodes CDR1 MNHEY and CDR2 SVGAGI. The CDR3, as DNA: TGTGCCAGCATCTTCCTGGGAATTAGCAATCAGCCCCAGCATTTT. Protein sequence: CASIFLGISNQPQHF.

The V gene is TRBV7-7, the J gene TRBJ2-5, with TRBD2 identical over 8 bases. Trimming cost V 5 bases and J 5 bases; bases outside gene matches: 4. CDR1 and CDR2 from the germline V gene are SSHAT and FNYEAQ (reference sequence). CDR3 length equals 13 residues. Here the CDR3 reads CASSPTSVETQYF. The CDR3 nucleotides are TGTGCCAGCAGCCCGACTAGCGTCGAGACCCAGTACTTC.

This clone has a single count. V gene TRBV10-3 combines with J gene TRBJ2-1; 9 bases map to TRBD1. The junction had 5 bases not matched to a gene; V was cut back by 10 bases and J by 4 bases. The CDR3 covers 13 residues. The V gene's germline CDR1 is ENHRY and CDR2 SYGVKD. The CDR3, as DNA: TGTGCCAGTGACAGGGGGGGTTACAATGAGCAGTTCTTC. It translates to CASDRGGYNEQFF.

The chain joins TRBV7-2 to TRBJ1-1; D not certain. Trimming pared 5 bases from V and 0 bases from J, leaving 10 bases between. This CDR3 comprises 14 residues. Germline-derived CDR1 and CDR2 are SGHTA and FQGNSA. The CDR3 DNA sequence: TGTGCCAGCAGCCCGCCCAATATGAACACTGAAGCTTTCTTT. Translated: CASSPPNMNTEAFF.

Many counts were recorded for this clone. Other DNA sequences in this sample translate to the same CDR3. This rearrangement joins TRBV13 to TRBJ2-5; TRBD2 matches at 8 bases. Germline trimming cut 1 base from V and 2 bases from J; bases unmatched to any gene: 0. Germline-derived CDR1 and CDR2 are PRHDT and FYEKMQ (reference sequence). The CDR3 has 14 residues. The CDR3 loop is CASSLAGGQETQYF. In DNA, the CDR3 is TGTGCCAGCAGCTTAGCGGGGGGGCAAGAGACCCAGTACTTC.

This chain connects TRBV7-2 to TRBJ2-5, with D uncertain. V lost 5 bases, J lost 1 base, and 11 bases lay in between. Germline assignment: CDR1 SGHTA and CDR2 FQGNSA. The CDR3 runs 14 residues. The CDR3 bases are TGTGCCAGCAGCCCCGGTGGGCCCCAAGAGACCCAGTACTTC. It encodes CASSPGGPQETQYF.

The rearrangement links TRBV21-1 to TRBJ2-5; TRBD2 was called by the table and not checked on the DNA. TRBV21-1 is marked as a pseudogene. The CDR3 extends over 20 amino acids. The CDR3 region has the DNA TGTGCCAGCAGCAAAGTGTGCCTCTTAAAATTGGGGGGGGGCCAGGAGACCCAGTACTTC. Its translation: CASSKVCLLKLGGGQETQYF.

CDR3 sequence: CASSLLGQGQSPLHF. DNA of the CDR3: TGTGCCAGCAGCTTGTTAGGACAGGGACAATCACCCCTCCACTTT. The chain uses TRBV5-4 and TRBJ1-6; 8 bases line up with TRBD1. After removal of 1 base from V and 10 bases from J, the junction contained 7 bases not matched to a gene. CDR3 length: 15 amino acids. Germline V gene lookup returns CDR1 SGHNT and CDR2 YYREEE (reference sequence).

This clone was found a few times. The chain joins TRBV24-1 to TRBJ2-1, with 7 bases aligning to TRBD2. From germline, CDR1 is KGHDR and CDR2 SFDVKD. After removal of 7 bases from V and 1 base from J, the junction contained 12 bases not matched to a gene. This CDR3 region has 17 residues. DNA for the CDR3: TGTGCCACCAGAGCCCCGGGAGGCGAACAGTCCTACAATGAGCAGTTCTTC. It yields the protein CATRAPGGEQSYNEQFF.

The J gene is TRBJ2-1, the V gene TRBV24-1; tentatively, D is TRBD1 (6 bases). The CDR3 runs 15 residues. Germline V gives CDR1 KGHDR, CDR2 SFDVKD. Trimming stripped 4 bases from V and 4 bases from J, with 13 bases between. CDR3 DNA sequence: TGTGCCACCAGTGAGCACCGGGACACGTACAATGAGCAGTTCTTC. It is translated as CATSEHRDTYNEQFF.

The V call is TRBV4-1, the J call TRBJ2-5, with TRBD2 matching over 9 bases. V lost 0 bases and J lost 5; bases outside the gene matches: 7. This CDR3 contains 16 residues. CDR1 is MGHRA, CDR2 YSYEKL, per germline. Here the CDR3 DNA reads TGCGCCAGCAGCCAAGATCAGGGACTAGCTCGGGAGACCCAGTACTTC. This translates into CASSQDQGLARETQYF.

This CDR3 reads CASSQRGGTEATNEKLFF. For the CDR3, the DNA is TGCGCCAGCAGCCAACGAGGGGGGACCGAGGCAACTAATGAAAAACTGTTTTTT. The chain couples TRBV4-3 to TRBJ1-4, with D perhaps matching TRBD1 (6 bases). The CDR3 has 18 amino acids. V was clipped by 2 bases and J by 0 bases, with 16 bases between them. CDR1 is LGHNA and CDR2 is YSLEER in the germline V gene.

This clone was detected once. The chain joins TRBV5-1 to TRBJ2-3, with TRBD1 as a possible D gene (5 bases). Germline V gene data show CDR1 as SGHRS and CDR2 as YFSETQ. The CDR3 is 14 amino acids. The V gene lost 4 bases and the J gene lost 2 bases, with 11 bases spanning the gap. CDR3 in amino acids: CASSPTETTDTQYF. CDR3 DNA: TGCGCCAGCAGCCCGACAGAAACCACAGATACGCAGTATTTT.

The chain has TRBV6-5 and TRBJ1-4; D perhaps matches TRBD1 (6 bases). CDR1 is MNHEY, CDR2 SVGAGI, per germline. V was pared by 5 bases and J by 7 bases, with 11 bases between. CDR3 size: 13 residues. The CDR3 bases are TGTGCCAGCAGTCTTGCGGGGGCTGAAAAACTGTTTTTT. This codes for CASSLAGAEKLFF.

The gene calls are TRBV7-2 and TRBJ2-7; unclear D gene. V was cut by 1 base and J by 3 bases, with 10 bases left in between. CDR3 size: 14 residues. Per germline, CDR1 SGHTA and CDR2 FQGNSA. The CDR3 DNA follows: TGTGCCAGCAGCTTAGTGTCTTGGGGCTACGAGCAGTACTTC. It encodes CASSLVSWGYEQYF.

This chain links TRBV27 with TRBJ2-3; D might be TRBD1 (5 bases). CDR1 MNHEY and CDR2 SMNVEV come from the germline V gene (reference sequence). V shed 5 bases and J shed 5 bases, with 11 bases lying between them. This CDR3 is 13 amino acids long. The CDR3 DNA reads as TGTGCCAGCAGTACCCAGGACAAAGATACGCAGTATTTT. The encoded protein is CASSTQDKDTQYF.

This chain uses TRBV4-3 with TRBJ1-2; a weak D match, TRBD1 (5 bases). The germline gives CDR1 LGHNA, CDR2 YSLEER. This CDR3 has 16 residues. V gave up 0 bases and J gave up 0 bases, with 11 bases separating them. In nucleotides, the CDR3 is TGCGCCAGCAGCCAAGAAGGGGCGACAGCTAACTATGGCTACACCTTC. It yields the protein CASSQEGATANYGYTF.

The genes are TRBV2 and TRBJ2-5, with TRBD2 identical over 11 bases. The CDR3 is 18 residues long. CDR1 SNHLY and CDR2 FYNNEI come from the germline V gene. The J segment lost 1 base and the V segment lost 1 base, leaving 8 bases of the junction unmatched. The CDR3 DNA sequence: TGTGCCAGCAGTGAAGGCCTAGCGGGGGGCGGACTCCAAGAGACCCAGTACTTC. As protein: CASSEGLAGGGLQETQYF.

The rearrangement uses TRBV6-2 or TRBV6-3 and TRBJ2-7; TRBD1 is a possible D gene (5 bases). Germline V gives CDR1 MNHEY, CDR2 SVGEGT. CDR3 length equals 14 residues. Between the trimmed V and J ends, which lost 4 bases and 6 bases, there was a span of 16 bases. CDR3 nucleotides: TGTGCCAGCAGTTTGGCAGGGATTAATCCCGAGCAGTACTTC. Translation: CASSLAGINPEQYF.